The sequence of this T cell receptor beta chain was determined in a study of beta chain features in type 1 diabetes. Study-wide context: Age, gender, cell numbers and subset yield matched between patients and controls. Across every sample, roughly 100 million sorted cells were examined in total.

J was trimmed by 7 bases and V by 4 bases; bases with no gene match: 3. The CDR3 is 14 residues long. Germline V CDR1 and CDR2: SGDLS, YYNGEE. Purity above 95% was achieved in all sorted populations. Notes on this clone: As yet, its antigen is unknown.

Study-level points and caveats: Insertion counts at VDJ junctions were lower in type 1 diabetes patients, who also showed more deletions there. TCRB CDR3s from Type 1 diabetes patients were moderately but significantly shorter in all four CD4+ subsets.

All of the isolated RNA was reverse transcribed, so expressed TCRB transcripts were sequenced. Data came from immunoSEQ multiplex PCR; TCRdb stores just in-frame clones and leaves some out. The profile shows 600,000 to 700,000 clones, around 11% of them singletons. The source is a man aged 30-40 years with type 1 diabetes. The chain couples TRBV9 to TRBJ1-6; 9 bases are shared with TRBD1. The sample taken for sequencing was naive CD4+ T cells from blood. CDR3 sequence reads: CASSTGTGNSPLHF. The CDR3, as DNA: TGTGCCAGCAGCACCGGGACAGGGAATTCACCCCTCCACTTT.